This T cell receptor (beta chain) was sequenced for a study of cytomegalovirus exposure and HLA in healthy donors (TCRdb year 2017). Describing the broader study: An earlier analysis of about 560 of the donors reported about 280 Gb of sequence data and 95 million to 140 million unique TCR beta sequences obtained from about 200 million T cells. Roughly 310 gigabases of sequencing data and approximately 85 million unique TCR sequences were included in an early release covering several hundred HLA-typed donors. Of the approximately 400 genotyped donors, 81% fell in the genetic ancestry cluster associated with self-reported Caucasian donors. The study aimed to test whether cataloging public T cell receptors could reveal signatures of past pathogen exposure. The study profiled the T cell repertoires of hundreds of subjects by immunosequencing and related them to cytomegalovirus serostatus. Besides the first cohort of more than 650 subjects, a separate validation cohort made up of 120 different subjects was used. High-throughput TCR immunosequencing, statistical association of individual TCRs with disease status, and machine learning were combined to predict cytomegalovirus infection status. A later analysis re-analyzed previously published TCR beta repertoires from several hundred donors and added high-resolution HLA genotyping to study TCR occurrence patterns. The later analysis used no new phenotypic data to find candidate immune exposures, relying instead on TCR beta sequences and their occurrence across donors. An earlier analysis of 587 of the donors used high-throughput TCR beta sequencing to judge whether each TCR beta V gene segment behaved as functional or pseudogenic. Donor age, sex, ethnicity and CMV serostatus were compiled alongside the repertoire data. A later genetic analysis took genome-wide SNP genotypes for 398 of the 666 donors and used that subset as a discovery cohort. All discovery cohort repertoires had been generated using a single sequencing platform. HLA typing covered class I and class II loci at four-digit resolution. The number of typed donors differed by locus: about 620-630 for A, B, C, DRB1 and DQB1; approximately 530 for DQA1; 606 for DPA1; and 450 to 480 for DPB1. Roughly five DR-DQ haplotypes were treated as single units for association and clustering because of strong linkage in the cohort. On average, roughly 240,000 unique TCR beta nucleotide sequences were sequenced per donor among about 400 genotyped donors of the cohort, with 15% to 20% of those sequences being non-productive.

Library preparation employed the immunoSEQ multiplex PCR assay. For the multiplex PCR, a mixture combining 60 forward primers for TCR Vbeta segments and 13 reverse primers for TCR Jbeta segments was used. The CDR3 region of rearranged TCR beta genes was amplified from genomic DNA with a multiplex PCR assay. On the Illumina HiSeq System, the amplified TCR beta libraries were sequenced as 87-base-pair reads. For the original study's pipeline: In a later analysis, 70 million to 95 million unique TCR beta chains were counted across the roughly 700 repertoires, and around 10 million of these chains were shared by at least two donors. Raw reads were error-corrected and collapsed into unique sequences by a nearest-neighbor algorithm in which closely related sequences were merged to remove PCR and sequencing errors. CDR3 sequences were aligned to IMGT reference sequences to assign V, D and J gene segments. For a sequence to be retained, at least a six-nucleotide match to both a V gene segment and a J gene segment was required. A rearrangement counted as productive if the CDR3 had no stop codons and remained in frame with V and J, and every other rearrangement counted as non-productive. CDR3 was defined by IMGT convention, running from the second conserved V-encoded cysteine to the conserved J-encoded phenylalanine. In an earlier analysis of around 570 of the donors, sequences lacking an unambiguous match to a single V gene segment were excluded. In an earlier analysis of some 590 of the donors, V segments were called functional above 56.7% productive rearrangements and were called segregating when the between-donor standard deviation exceeded 5%. A statistical classification framework was built to diagnose cytomegalovirus status from the catalog of TCR beta chain sequences. V and J gene assignment, in a later analysis, came from comparing TCR nucleotide sequences with IMGT/GENE-DB human TR gene sequences. The TCRdist pipeline was used in a later analysis to assign CDR3 sequences and most-parsimonious VDJ recombination scenarios. A later analysis defined each TCR beta chain by its CDR3 amino acid sequence plus V-gene family, and excluded reads lacking a unique V-gene family. To address suspected cross-contamination and a sequencing artifact, a later analysis removed over 500 highly shared, low-generation-probability nucleotide sequences. A later analysis calculated a clonal expansion index for each public chain from normalized within-repertoire ranks of inferred template counts. In a later analysis, generation probabilities were computed using a VDJ recombination model fitted to out-of-frame rearrangements, and the results were checked against IGoR. In a later analysis, TCR-TCR, TCR-HLA and TCR-CMV co-occurrence was scored with hypergeometric tests, and a repertoire-size bias correction was applied to TCR pairs. False discovery rates were estimated in a later analysis by permuting HLA or CMV assignments 20 times. In a later analysis, co-occurring TCRs were grouped with DBSCAN, and TCRdist sequence similarity was added when clustering was performed within HLA-allele-positive subsets. Co-occurrence clustering excluded repertoires with fewer than 30,000 or more than 120,000 public chains, plus five with anomalous nucleotide sharing. The table comes from immuneACCESS by way of TCRdb, which keeps in-frame sequences with V and J called. Part of the clones is missing from these tables; in studies checked, under half for an unresolved V gene and the rest for unknown reasons. V, J and clone size are taken as reported in that table, and D and trimming were inferred from the DNA itself. In all, the sample holds 150,000 or so clones, and more than 9.5% of those were seen once. 1.8% of the sample is held by the ten biggest clonotypes.

The paper as a whole reports these results and caveats: An earlier analysis of approximately 590 of the donors showed that most TCR beta V segments appeared in productive rearrangements either about 90% or about 30% of the time, which broadly matched IMGT annotations. The authors suggested that the approach could potentially be extended to other disease states and immunological phenotypes. According to a later analysis, most CMV-associated TCR beta chains appeared to be HLA-restricted, and the HLA associations seemed to be driven largely by CMV exposure. Strong co-occurrence of HLA alleles, especially DR and DQ, made assigning TCR associations to individual alleles difficult. In vitro tests confirmed that a few of the cytomegalovirus-associated TCR beta chains recognize cytomegalovirus antigens. Several of the top co-occurrence clusters appeared to be linked to parvovirus B19, influenza, CMV and Epstein-Barr virus, according to a later analysis. In both the original and validation cohorts, the classifier was reported to diagnose cytomegalovirus status with high specificity and sensitivity. Most TCR sequences were seen in very few donors, while some public TCRs were found in many individuals. Because counts were too low, about 18 rarely observed V segments, including chromosome 9 orphons, were excluded from the earlier analysis of fewer than 650 of the donors. HLA typing was unavailable for some donors at each locus, so association tests used only the typed subset. Specific HLA alleles were associated with more than 15,000 TCR beta sequences at a false discovery rate of 0.05 in a later analysis. This cohort had only TCR beta chains sequenced, and the lack of alpha or paired-chain data limited which features could be detected. CMV serostatus was the only immune exposure information available for the cohort. A later analysis found that TCR association rates varied across HLA loci, with DRB1 alleles showing the most associated TCRs and HLA-C alleles the fewest. In a later genetic analysis, a missense DCLRE1C variant was associated with V-gene and J-gene trimming of TCR beta chains, and the association was replicated in an independent cohort. A total of about 150 TCR beta chains were listed by the study as associated with cytomegalovirus. According to a later genetic analysis, donors in an Asian-associated ancestry cluster had fewer N-insertions in productive TCRs than the roughly 670-donor mean. A further reported finding was that TCR beta sequences accurately predicted the HLA-A and HLA-B alleles for most subjects in the first cohort. A cluster of highly shared sequence variants was judged likely to represent a technical artifact of the sequencing pipeline. In a later analysis, HLA-associated TCR beta chains were found to be more clonally expanded and to have lower generation probabilities than equally common non-associated chains. Linkage disequilibrium might explain the correlated functional status among segregating V segments, but an unknown experimental factor could not be ruled out. Roughly uniform sequencing depth across donors was assumed in presence/absence analyses, although this assumption may not hold.

On this clone itself: There is no known antigen for this receptor. Base-call qualities are not available, and no considerably larger clone is one nucleotide away.

The cohort was made up of 500 to 850 healthy bone marrow donors. Cohort members were all nominally healthy when sampled, although unrecorded immune exposures were likely present. The donor tested CMV seronegative, placing the donor among the 350 to 400 seronegative members of the cohort. A peripheral blood sample was collected from each donor, and TCR beta sequencing was performed on peripheral blood mononuclear cells. Genomic DNA was extracted from the blood cell samples with the Qiagen DNeasy Blood Extraction Kit. The sequence was obtained from a man aged 45-60 years in good health and CMV-seronegative. The source material was PBMCs.

In nucleotide form, the sequence is TGTGCCTGGACCCGCGGGGGGGGGACAGATACGCAGTATTTT. Its protein reads: CAWTRGGGTDTQYF. The chain employs TRBV30 and TRBJ2-3, with TRBD2 identical over 9 junction bases. From the cysteine up to the phenylalanine, the CDR3 has a length of 14 residues. Of all the DNA, just the CDR3 is kept, 42 bases in frame from base 1. The germline V and J ends show losses of 4 bases and 3 bases respectively, and no gene match explains 5 bases of the junction. According to the germline V gene (reference sequence), CDR1 reads GTSNPN and CDR2 reads SVGIG.